The sequence of this T cell receptor (beta chain) was determined in a study of human T cells and chemical hapten exposure. TCRdb passed the RACE reads through MiXCR, listing each CDR3 protein once. The sample carries around 120,000 distinct CDR3 sequences, roughly an eighth recorded once. Findings of the study overall: The formation of large CDR3 similarity clusters by expanded TCRs significantly exceeded that of controls.

This clonotype was detected a few times. The antigen is unknown. The germline V gene has CDR1 WSHSY and CDR2 SAAADI. Trimming removed 6 bases at V and 7 bases at J, with 16 bases between. CDR3 length: 14 amino acids. Regarding time point: patch test 1, 2 weeks after DPC sensitization. The treatment: therapeutic diphenylcyclopropenone sensitization with weekly scalp DPC. Each patch-test visit's blood sample preceded patch application. Alopecia patients, 18 to 70 years old and DPC-suitable, served as donors. This sequence originates from a man between 18 and 29 years old with alopecia areata. Some clones in this sample may be carry-over from other donors' samples. The rearrangement uses TRBV10-2 and TRBJ1-5; possible D gene TRBD1, 5 bases. This specimen was whole blood, taken in connection with sensitization to the hapten diphenylcyclopropenone (DPC). The CDR3 sequence is CASRPGTLEQPQHF. The CDR3 DNA reads as TGCGCCAGCAGGCCCGGGACCCTGGAGCAGCCCCAGCATTTT.